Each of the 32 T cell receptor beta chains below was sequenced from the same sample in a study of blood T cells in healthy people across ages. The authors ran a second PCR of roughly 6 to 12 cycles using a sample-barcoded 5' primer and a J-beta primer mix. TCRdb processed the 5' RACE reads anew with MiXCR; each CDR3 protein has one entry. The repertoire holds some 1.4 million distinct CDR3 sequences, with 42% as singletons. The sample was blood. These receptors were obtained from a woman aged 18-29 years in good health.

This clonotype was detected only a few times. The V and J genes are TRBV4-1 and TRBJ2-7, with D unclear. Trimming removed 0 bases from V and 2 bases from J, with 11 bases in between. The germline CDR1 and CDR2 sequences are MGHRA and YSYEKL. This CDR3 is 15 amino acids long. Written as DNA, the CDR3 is TGCGCCAGCAGCCAAGAAACGTCGGTAGCCTACGAGCAGTACTTC. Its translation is CASSQETSVAYEQYF.

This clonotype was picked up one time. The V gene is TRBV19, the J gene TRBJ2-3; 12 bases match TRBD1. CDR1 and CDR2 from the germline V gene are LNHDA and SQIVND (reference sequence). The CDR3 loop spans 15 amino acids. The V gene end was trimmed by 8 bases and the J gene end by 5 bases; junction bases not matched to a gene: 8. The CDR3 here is CASGGTGGAGDTQYF. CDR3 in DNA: TGTGCCAGTGGGGGGACAGGGGGCGCAGGAGATACGCAGTATTTT.

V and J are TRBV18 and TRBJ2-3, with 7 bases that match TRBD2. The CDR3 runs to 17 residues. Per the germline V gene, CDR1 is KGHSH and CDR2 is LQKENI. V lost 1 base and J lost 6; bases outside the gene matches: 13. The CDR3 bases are TGTGCCAGCTCACCACTTCCAGCGGGGCCAGTAGGGGATACGCAGTATTTT. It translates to CASSPLPAGPVGDTQYF.

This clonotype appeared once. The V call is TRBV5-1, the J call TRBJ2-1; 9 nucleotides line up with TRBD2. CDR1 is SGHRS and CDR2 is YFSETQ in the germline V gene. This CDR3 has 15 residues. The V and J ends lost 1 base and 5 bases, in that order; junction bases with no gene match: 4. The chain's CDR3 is CASSLLAGLNNEQFF. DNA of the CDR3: TGCGCCAGCAGCTTGCTAGCGGGGTTAAACAATGAGCAGTTCTTC. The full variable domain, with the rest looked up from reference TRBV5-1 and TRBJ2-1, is KAGVTQTPRYLIKTRGQQVTLSCSPISGHRSVSWYQQTPGQGLQFLFEYFSETQRNKGNFPGRFSGRQFSNSRSEMNVSTLELGDSALYLCASSLLAGLNNEQFFGPGTRLTVL.

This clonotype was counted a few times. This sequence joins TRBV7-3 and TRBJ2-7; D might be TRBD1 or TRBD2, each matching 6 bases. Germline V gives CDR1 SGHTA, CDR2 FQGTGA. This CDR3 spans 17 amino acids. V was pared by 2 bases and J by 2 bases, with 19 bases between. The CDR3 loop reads CASSLGGGQGGTYEQYF. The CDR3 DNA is TGTGCCAGCAGCTTAGGAGGGGGTCAGGGTGGAACCTACGAGCAGTACTTC.

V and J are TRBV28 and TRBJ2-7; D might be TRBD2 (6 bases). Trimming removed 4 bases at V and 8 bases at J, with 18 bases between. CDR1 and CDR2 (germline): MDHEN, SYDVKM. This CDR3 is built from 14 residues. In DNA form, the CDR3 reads TGTGCCAGCAGTTATTACGGGGGTGCATACAAGCAGTACTTC. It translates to CASSYYGGAYKQYF.

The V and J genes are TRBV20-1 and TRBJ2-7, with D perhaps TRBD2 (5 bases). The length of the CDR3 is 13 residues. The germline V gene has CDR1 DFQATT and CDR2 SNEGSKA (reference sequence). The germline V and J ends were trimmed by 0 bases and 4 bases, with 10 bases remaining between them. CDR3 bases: TGCAGTGCTAGAGATGGATCGGGGTACGAGCAGTACTTC. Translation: CSARDGSGYEQYF.

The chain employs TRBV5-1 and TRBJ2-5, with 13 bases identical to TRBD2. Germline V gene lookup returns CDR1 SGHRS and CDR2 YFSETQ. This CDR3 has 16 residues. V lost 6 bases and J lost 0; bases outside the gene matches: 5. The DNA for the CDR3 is TGCGCCAGCACGACTAGCGGGGGGACGTACCAAGAGACCCAGTACTTC. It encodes CASTTSGGTYQETQYF.

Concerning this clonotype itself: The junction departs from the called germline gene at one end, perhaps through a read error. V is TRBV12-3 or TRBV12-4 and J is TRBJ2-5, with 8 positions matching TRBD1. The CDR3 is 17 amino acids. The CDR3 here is CANSLGPSGTGLGEQYF. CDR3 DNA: TGTGCCAACAGTTTAGGTCCCTCTGGGACAGGCCTCGGGGAGCAGTACTTC.

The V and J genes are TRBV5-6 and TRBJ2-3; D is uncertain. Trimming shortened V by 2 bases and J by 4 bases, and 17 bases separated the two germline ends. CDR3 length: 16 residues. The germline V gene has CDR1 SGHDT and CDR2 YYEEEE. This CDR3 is CASSFLGLGRADTQYF. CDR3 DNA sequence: TGTGCCAGCAGCTTTTTAGGCCTTGGCAGAGCAGATACGCAGTATTTT.

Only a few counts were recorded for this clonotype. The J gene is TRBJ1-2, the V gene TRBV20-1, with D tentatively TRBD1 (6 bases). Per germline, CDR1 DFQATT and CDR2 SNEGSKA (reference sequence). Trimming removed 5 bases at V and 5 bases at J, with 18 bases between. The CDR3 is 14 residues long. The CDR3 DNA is TGCAGTGCTGAAGGACCCGGGACAAGATATGGCTACACCTTC. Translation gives CSAEGPGTRYGYTF.

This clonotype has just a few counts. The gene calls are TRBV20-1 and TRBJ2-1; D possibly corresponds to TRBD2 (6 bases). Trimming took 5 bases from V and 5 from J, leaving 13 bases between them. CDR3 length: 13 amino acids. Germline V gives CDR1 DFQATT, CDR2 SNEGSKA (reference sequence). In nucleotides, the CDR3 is TGCAGTGCTGGGCTAGCGACAAACAATGAGCAGTTCTTC. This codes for CSAGLATNNEQFF.

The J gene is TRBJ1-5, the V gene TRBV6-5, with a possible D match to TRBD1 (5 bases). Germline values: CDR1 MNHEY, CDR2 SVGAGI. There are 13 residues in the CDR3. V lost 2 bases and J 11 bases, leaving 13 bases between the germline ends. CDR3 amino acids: CASSYGGGKTQHF. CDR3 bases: TGTGCCAGCAGTTACGGCGGGGGTAAAACCCAGCATTTT.

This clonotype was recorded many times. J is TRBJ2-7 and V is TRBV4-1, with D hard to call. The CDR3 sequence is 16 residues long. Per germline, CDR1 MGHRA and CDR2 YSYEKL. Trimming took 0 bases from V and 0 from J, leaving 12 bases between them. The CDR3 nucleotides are TGCGCCAGCAGCCAAGAAGGGCAGGTGAGCTCCTACGAGCAGTACTTC. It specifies CASSQEGQVSSYEQYF.

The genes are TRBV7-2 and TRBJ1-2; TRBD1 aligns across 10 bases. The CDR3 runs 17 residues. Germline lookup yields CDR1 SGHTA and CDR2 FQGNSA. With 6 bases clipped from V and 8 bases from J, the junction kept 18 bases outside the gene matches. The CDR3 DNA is TGTGCCAGCAGTCCCCGTCCCGGGACAGGGGCAGCCTGGGGCTACACCTTC. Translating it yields CASSPRPGTGAAWGYTF.

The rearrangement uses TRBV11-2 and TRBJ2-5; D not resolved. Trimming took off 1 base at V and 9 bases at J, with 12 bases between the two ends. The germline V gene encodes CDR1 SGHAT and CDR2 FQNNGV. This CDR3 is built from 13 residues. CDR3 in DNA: TGTGCCAGCAGCTTAGGGCCAGAGAAGCCCCAGTACTTC. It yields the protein CASSLGPEKPQYF.

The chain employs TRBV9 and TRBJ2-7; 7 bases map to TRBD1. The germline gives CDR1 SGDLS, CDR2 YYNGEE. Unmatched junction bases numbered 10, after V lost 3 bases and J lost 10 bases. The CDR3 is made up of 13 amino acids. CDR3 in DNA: TGTGCCAGCAGCGGACAGGGAGCAGGCGGCCAGTACTTC. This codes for CASSGQGAGGQYF.

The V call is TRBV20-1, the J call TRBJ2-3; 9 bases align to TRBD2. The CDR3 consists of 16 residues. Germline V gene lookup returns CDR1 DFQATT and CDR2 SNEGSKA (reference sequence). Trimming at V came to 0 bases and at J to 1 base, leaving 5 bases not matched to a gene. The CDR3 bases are TGCAGTGCTAGAGATTCGACTAGCGGCCGCACAGATACGCAGTATTTT. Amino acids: CSARDSTSGRTDTQYF.

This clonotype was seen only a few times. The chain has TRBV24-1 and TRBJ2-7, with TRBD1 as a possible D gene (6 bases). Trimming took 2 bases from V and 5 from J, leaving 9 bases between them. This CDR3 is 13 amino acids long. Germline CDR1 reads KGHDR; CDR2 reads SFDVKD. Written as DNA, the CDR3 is TGTGCCACCAGTGATTCAGCAGGGGACGAGCAGTACTTC. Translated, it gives CATSDSAGDEQYF.

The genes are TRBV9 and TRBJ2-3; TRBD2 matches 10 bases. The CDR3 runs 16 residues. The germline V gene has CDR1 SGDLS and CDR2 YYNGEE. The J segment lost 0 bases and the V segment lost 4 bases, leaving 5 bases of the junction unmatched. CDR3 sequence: CASSSGGGTSTDTQYF. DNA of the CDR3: TGTGCCAGCAGCAGCGGGGGGGGGACTAGCACAGATACGCAGTATTTT.

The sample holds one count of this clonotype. The CDR3, as DNA: TGTGCCAGTAGTCCTAGCGGGATGATCTACGAGCAGTACTTC. Translation: CASSPSGMIYEQYF. This chain links TRBV19 with TRBJ2-7; TRBD2 agrees at 9 bases. CDR1 is LNHDA, CDR2 SQIVND, per germline (reference sequence). The CDR3 loop spans 14 amino acids. V was clipped by 5 bases and J by 3 bases; unmatched bases: 5. The full variable domain, completed using reference TRBV19 and TRBJ2-7, is DGGITQSPKYLFRKEGQNVTLSCEQNLNHDAMYWYRQDPGQGLRLIYYSQIVNDFQKGDIAEGYSVSREKKESFPLTVTSAQKNPTAFYLCASSPSGMIYEQYFGPGTRLTVT.

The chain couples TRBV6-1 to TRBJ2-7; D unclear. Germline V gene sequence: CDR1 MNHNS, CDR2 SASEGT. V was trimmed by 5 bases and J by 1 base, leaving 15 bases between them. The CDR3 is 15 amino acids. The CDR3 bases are TGTGCCAGCAGTCTCCTGACCGGGCCGTCCTACGAGCAGTACTTC. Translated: CASSLLTGPSYEQYF.

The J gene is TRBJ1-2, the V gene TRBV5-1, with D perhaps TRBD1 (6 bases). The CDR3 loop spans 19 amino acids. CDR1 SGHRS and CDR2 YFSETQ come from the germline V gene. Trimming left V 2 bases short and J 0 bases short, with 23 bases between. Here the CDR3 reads CASSFPTGRPNATNYGYTF. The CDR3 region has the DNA TGCGCCAGCAGCTTCCCGACAGGCCGACCTAATGCCACTAACTATGGCTACACCTTC.

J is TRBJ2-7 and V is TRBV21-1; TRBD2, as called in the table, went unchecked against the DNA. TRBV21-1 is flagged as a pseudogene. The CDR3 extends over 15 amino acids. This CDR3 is CASISPGLSSYEQYF. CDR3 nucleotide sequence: TGTGCCAGCATCTCGCCGGGACTCAGCTCCTACGAGCAGTACTTC.

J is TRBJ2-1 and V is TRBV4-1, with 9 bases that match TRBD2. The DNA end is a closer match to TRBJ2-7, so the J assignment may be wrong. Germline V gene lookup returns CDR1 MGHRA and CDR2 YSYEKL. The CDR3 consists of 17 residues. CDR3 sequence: CASSQEWGLASYNEQYF. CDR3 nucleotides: TGCGCCAGCAGCCAAGAATGGGGACTAGCCTCCTACAATGAGCAGTACTTC.

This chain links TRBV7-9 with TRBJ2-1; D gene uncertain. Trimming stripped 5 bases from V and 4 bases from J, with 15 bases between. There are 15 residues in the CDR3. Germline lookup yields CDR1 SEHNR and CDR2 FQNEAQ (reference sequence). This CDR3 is CASSPHGIRYNEQFF. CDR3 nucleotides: TGTGCCAGCAGCCCCCATGGTATTAGGTACAATGAGCAGTTCTTC.

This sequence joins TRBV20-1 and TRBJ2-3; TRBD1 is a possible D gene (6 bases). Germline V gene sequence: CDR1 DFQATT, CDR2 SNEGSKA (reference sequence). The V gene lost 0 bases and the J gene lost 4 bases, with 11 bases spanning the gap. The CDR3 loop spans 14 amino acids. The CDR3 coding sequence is TGCAGTGCTAGAGAAGCAGGGGCGTCAGATACGCAGTATTTT. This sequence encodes CSAREAGASDTQYF.

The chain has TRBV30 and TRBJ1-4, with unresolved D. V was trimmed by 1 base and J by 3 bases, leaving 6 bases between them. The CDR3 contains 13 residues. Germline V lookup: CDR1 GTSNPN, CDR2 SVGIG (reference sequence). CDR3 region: CAWSGLANEKLFF. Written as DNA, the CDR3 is TGTGCCTGGAGTGGGCTAGCTAATGAAAAACTGTTTTTT.

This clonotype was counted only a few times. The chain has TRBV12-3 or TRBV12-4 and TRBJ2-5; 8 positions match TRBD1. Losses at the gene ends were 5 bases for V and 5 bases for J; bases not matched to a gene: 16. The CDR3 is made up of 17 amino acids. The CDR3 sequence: CASSGTGQGNWRETQYF. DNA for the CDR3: TGTGCCAGCAGTGGTACCGGACAGGGTAATTGGAGGGAGACCCAGTACTTC.

As DNA, the CDR3 is TGTGCCAGCAGTGAAGCCCGGGCAGGGGGTTATAATGAAAAACTGTTTTTT. It codes for CASSEARAGGYNEKLFF. The J gene is TRBJ1-4, the V gene TRBV6-1; 7 nucleotides line up with TRBD1. V lost 0 bases to trimming and J lost 4 bases; unmatched junction nucleotides: 8. This CDR3 spans 17 amino acids. CDR1 is MNHNS, CDR2 SASEGT, per germline.

The CDR3, as DNA: TGTGCCAGCAGCTCCACCTCCATCGGGGTTGAGTTGGGGACCCAGTACTTC. It encodes CASSSTSIGVELGTQYF. This rearrangement joins TRBV9 to TRBJ2-5; TRBD2 is a possible D gene (5 bases). This CDR3 has 17 residues. Per the germline V gene, CDR1 is SGDLS and CDR2 is YYNGEE. V lost 4 bases to trimming and J lost 7 bases, with 26 bases between them.

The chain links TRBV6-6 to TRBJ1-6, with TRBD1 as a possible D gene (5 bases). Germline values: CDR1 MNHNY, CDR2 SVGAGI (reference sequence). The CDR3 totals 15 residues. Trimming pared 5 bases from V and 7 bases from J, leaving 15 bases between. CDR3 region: CASSLDDRPNSPLHF. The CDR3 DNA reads TGTGCCAGCAGTCTAGATGACAGACCAAATTCACCCCTCCACTTT.